These 18 T cell receptor beta chains were all obtained from the same sample, sequenced in a study of cytotoxic CD8 clonotypes in ibrutinib-treated CLL. Some clones are missing from TCRdb's copy, which holds only in-frame ones; the method was immunoSEQ multiplex PCR. The repertoire holds just over 200,000 clones, with 65% to 80% as singletons. Sample: PBMCs, taken after 12 months of ibrutinib treatment. The receptors originated from a human donor with chronic lymphocytic leukemia.

The chain employs TRBV7-3 and TRBJ2-3; TRBD2 aligns across 14 bases. The V segment lost 5 bases and the J segment 5 bases; nucleotides outside the gene matches: 9. Germline V gene data show CDR1 as SGHTA and CDR2 as FQGTGA. The CDR3 is 17 residues long. The CDR3 sequence is CASSQGTSGRRGDTQYF. The DNA for the CDR3 is TGTGCCAGCAGCCAAGGGACTAGCGGGAGACGTGGAGATACGCAGTATTTT.

As DNA, the CDR3 is TGCGCCAGCAGCTGGGGACCCGAAGGGAATTCACCCCTCCACTTT. Translation gives CASSWGPEGNSPLHF. The chain carries TRBV5-1 and TRBJ1-6; D may be TRBD1 (5 bases). CDR3 size: 15 residues. V was shortened by 3 bases and J by 7 bases, with 14 bases between the two germline ends. The germline V gene encodes CDR1 SGHRS and CDR2 YFSETQ.

The chain has TRBV6-6 and TRBJ2-2, with D tentatively TRBD2 (6 bases). The CDR3 has 15 residues. Germline CDR1 and CDR2: MNHNY and SVGAGI (reference sequence). V lost 4 bases to trimming and J lost 6 bases, with 15 bases between them. The CDR3 coding sequence is TGTGCCAGCAGTTTGGGGACTGGTAGGGCCGGGGAGCTGTTTTTT. Translating gives CASSLGTGRAGELFF.

The chain combines TRBV4-2 with TRBJ1-2, with 9 bases fitting TRBD1. In germline, CDR1 is LGHNA, CDR2 YNFKEQ. V was clipped by 4 bases and J by 7 bases; unmatched bases: 7. The CDR3 has 14 residues. CDR3 coding DNA: TGTGCCAGCAGCCCACAGGGGGCGGGTAGTGGCTACACCTTC. This sequence encodes CASSPQGAGSGYTF.

This chain links TRBV7-6 with TRBJ1-2, with D uncertain. The CDR3 spans 11 residues. Trimming cost V 5 bases and J 7 bases, with 8 bases left between them. In germline, CDR1 is SGHVS, CDR2 FNYEAQ. The CDR3 here is CASSTRGGYTF. CDR3 sequence (DNA): TGTGCCAGCAGCACCCGGGGTGGCTACACCTTC.

The chain joins TRBV9 to TRBJ1-2; D is undetermined. This CDR3 has 14 residues. The germline gives CDR1 SGDLS, CDR2 YYNGEE. Trimming shortened V by 0 bases and J by 6 bases, and 12 bases separated the two germline ends. CDR3 sequence: CASSVEERPDGYTF. CDR3 DNA: TGTGCCAGCAGCGTAGAGGAGCGCCCAGATGGCTACACCTTC. The full variable domain, with the rest looked up from reference TRBV9 and TRBJ1-2, is DSGVTQTPKHLITATGQRVTLRCSPRSGDLSVYWYQQSLDQGLQFLIQYYNGEERAKGNILERFSAQQFPDLHSELNLSSLELGDSALYFCASSVEERPDGYTFGSGTRLTVV.

This chain uses TRBV29-1 with TRBJ2-2; 7 nucleotides match TRBD1. This CDR3 contains 14 residues. The germline V gene encodes CDR1 SQVTM and CDR2 ANQGSEA. With V trimmed by 6 bases and J by 3 bases, 7 bases remained unmatched. In nucleotides, the CDR3 is TGCAGCGTCTACAGGGGTTCACACACCGGGGAGCTGTTTTTT. It translates to CSVYRGSHTGELFF.

The genes are TRBV10-1 and TRBJ2-1; no firm D call. The CDR3 runs 15 residues. V was clipped by 11 bases and J by 0 bases, with 17 bases between them. CDR1 and CDR2 (germline): WNHNN, SYGVQD (reference sequence). The CDR3 bases are TGCGCCCTCAACCATCGGAACCGCTCCTACAATGAGCAGTTCTTC. This sequence encodes CALNHRNRSYNEQFF.

V usage is TRBV19 and J usage is TRBJ2-2; D possibly matches TRBD1 or TRBD2 (5 bases each). In germline, CDR1 is LNHDA, CDR2 SQIVND (reference sequence). There are 15 residues in the CDR3. Trimming left V 9 bases short and J 6 bases short, with 20 bases between. The CDR3 protein is CASGKRGDISGELFF. The CDR3 bases are TGTGCCAGCGGCAAAAGAGGGGATATCTCCGGGGAGCTGTTTTTT.

V and J are TRBV4-1 and TRBJ2-7, with D possibly being TRBD1 (5 bases). The CDR3 consists of 16 residues. From germline, CDR1 is MGHRA and CDR2 YSYEKL. The ends were cut back, 5 bases at V and 3 bases at J, with 20 bases in the middle. CDR3 sequence: CASSSGRSGQGYEQYF. As DNA, the CDR3 is TGCGCCAGCAGCTCGGGTAGGTCCGGGCAGGGCTACGAGCAGTACTTC.

The V gene is TRBV18, the J gene TRBJ2-1; TRBD1 matches 7 bases. The CDR3 loop spans 13 amino acids. Germline V gene lookup returns CDR1 KGHSH and CDR2 LQKENI. J gave up 4 bases and V 3 bases, and 0 bases lay outside the gene matches. The CDR3 DNA reads TGTGCCAGCTCACCGGACAGGTACAATGAGCAGTTCTTC. Its translation: CASSPDRYNEQFF.

The CDR3 DNA is TGTGCCAGCAGGAACAGGGTACGGGCGGAGCAGTACTTC. It yields the protein CASRNRVRAEQYF. The chain combines TRBV6-5 with TRBJ2-7, with D tentatively TRBD1 (6 bases). Germline V gene sequence: CDR1 MNHEY, CDR2 SVGAGI. The CDR3 spans 13 residues. V was clipped by 6 bases and J by 7 bases, with 16 bases between them.

The chain joins TRBV27 to TRBJ1-1; a possible D gene is TRBD1 (6 bases). From germline, CDR1 is MNHEY and CDR2 SMNVEV (reference sequence). V lost 2 bases to trimming and J lost 5 bases, with 12 bases between them. The CDR3 has 14 residues. The CDR3 reads CASSLLGGRTEAFF. DNA of the CDR3: TGTGCCAGCAGTTTACTGGGGGGCAGGACTGAAGCTTTCTTT.

V and J are TRBV5-1 and TRBJ2-7, with 7 bases fitting TRBD1. Germline V gives CDR1 SGHRS, CDR2 YFSETQ. With V trimmed by 4 bases and J by 6 bases, 13 bases remained unmatched. The CDR3 covers 15 residues. CDR3 residues: CASSTGRVSGGEQYF. CDR3 nucleotide sequence: TGCGCCAGCAGCACCGGACGGGTCTCAGGGGGCGAGCAGTACTTC.

This chain joins TRBV27 and TRBJ2-7; tentatively, D is TRBD1 or TRBD2 (6 bases each). Germline V gene sequence: CDR1 MNHEY, CDR2 SMNVEV (reference sequence). Trimming cost V 5 bases and J 2 bases, with 13 bases left between them. The CDR3 runs to 14 residues. This CDR3 reads CASSTGAPPYEQYF. The DNA for the CDR3 is TGTGCCAGCAGTACGGGGGCACCCCCCTACGAGCAGTACTTC.

The rearrangement links TRBV30 to TRBJ1-2, with D possibly matching TRBD1 (5 bases). CDR1 and CDR2 from the germline V gene are GTSNPN and SVGIG (reference sequence). CDR3 size: 13 residues. V lost 3 bases and J lost 4, with 12 bases in between. CDR3 protein: CAWSSGAGYGYTF. CDR3 bases: TGTGCCTGGAGCTCCGGGGCGGGCTATGGCTACACCTTC.

V gene TRBV6-1 combines with J gene TRBJ1-5; no clear D. Trimming removed 2 bases at V and 3 bases at J, with 14 bases between. Germline V gene sequence: CDR1 MNHNS, CDR2 SASEGT. This CDR3 spans 16 amino acids. CDR3 nucleotide sequence: TGTGCCAGCAGTGAAACAAGGTTCGGCAACAATCAGCCCCAGCATTTT. Its translation is CASSETRFGNNQPQHF.

V and J are TRBV29-1 and TRBJ1-1; no clear D. The CDR3 totals 13 residues. The ends were cut back, 2 bases at V and 5 bases at J, with 12 bases in the middle. Germline CDR1 is SQVTM and CDR2 is ANQGSEA. CDR3 coding DNA: TGCAGCGTTGAACTGATGGGAGGGACTGAAGCTTTCTTT. It translates to CSVELMGGTEAFF.